This T cell receptor (beta chain) was profiled in a study of cytomegalovirus exposure and HLA in healthy donors. Study observations and caveats: There were 150 or so TCR beta chains listed as cytomegalovirus-associated.

As for this clone: Its antigen is undetermined.

The PCR contained 60 Vbeta and 13 Jbeta primers. Using immunoSEQ multiplex PCR, the repertoire was profiled, and TCRdb retains in-frame clones only, with some absent. This sample carries about 170,000 clones, 73% of them seen once, and the ten largest clones take roughly 5.2%. This CDR3 has 13 amino acids. V dropped 4 bases and J dropped 7 bases, with 15 bases sitting between them. Germline CDR1 reads GTSNPN; CDR2 reads SVGIG (reference sequence). The sample consisted of PBMCs. The chain employs TRBV30 and TRBJ2-3; a possible D gene is TRBD1 (6 bases). This sequence originates from a woman aged 18 to 35 in good health and CMV-seropositive. CDR3 nucleotides: TGTGCCTGGAATTCACTGGACAGTAATACGCAGTATTTT. Amino acids: CAWNSLDSNTQYF.